This T cell receptor beta chain comes out of a study of blood T cell repertoires in COVID-19. The overall study: COVID-19 samples, acute and convalescent, were from the United States, Italy and Spain. Sample material is recorded as cDNA or gDNA derived from T cells, B-cell-depleted T cells, or PBMCs.

Only in-frame clones appear in the TCRdb table, and some are missing; sequencing was by immunoSEQ multiplex PCR. The table includes 180,000 or so clones, 70% to 90% detected once. CDR1 and CDR2 from the germline V gene are KGHSH and LQKENI. The CDR3 extends over 13 amino acids. V was pared by 4 bases and J by 3 bases, with 9 bases between. The rearrangement joins TRBV18 to TRBJ1-1; D gene uncertain. Source material: peripheral blood. The receptor was isolated from a man in his fifties or sixties with acute or convalescent COVID-19. In DNA, the CDR3 is TGTGCCAGCTCACGATTGAGGGACACTGAAGCTTTCTTT. Its translation: CASSRLRDTEAFF.